This T cell receptor (beta chain) is drawn from a study of blood T cell repertoires in COVID-19. Study at large: Collection of acute and convalescent COVID-19 samples took place in the United States, Italy and Spain.

V lost 0 bases and J lost 5, with 12 bases in between. This CDR3 is 15 amino acids long. Looked up from germline, CDR1 is SGDLS and CDR2 is YYNGEE. Measured with immunoSEQ multiplex PCR; TCRdb has only the in-frame clones, and not every one. The sample has under 300,000 clones, about 80% seen once. Sequenced material: peripheral blood. The chain links TRBV9 to TRBJ2-1, with D unresolved. The sequence derives from a woman aged 45-60 years who had recovered from COVID-19. The CDR3 DNA sequence: TGTGCCAGCAGCGTAGTCCCTAGGTGGGACAATGAGCAGTTCTTC. Residues: CASSVVPRWDNEQFF.